This T cell receptor beta chain was profiled in a study of T cells expressing NK-cell markers. TCRdb reprocessed the 5' RACE reads, with one entry per CDR3 protein and no DNA. The sample holds 500,000 or so distinct CDR3 sequences. Germline V gene lookup returns CDR1 GTSNPN and CDR2 SVGIG (reference sequence). CDR3 length: 11 residues. Regarding this clonotype: What it binds is not known.

Findings and caveats of the study: Several donors' CD3+CD56-NKG2C+ cells were dominated by the same clonotypes. It remained uncertain whether the expanded NKG2C+ T cell clones were specific for HCMV antigens.

Sequenced material: blood T cells: a sorted CD56 or NKG2C T cell subset, CD4+ or CD8+ T cells, or bulk PBMC T cells (not recorded which). The receptor's source is a man between 18 and 35 years old in good health. V is TRBV30 and J is TRBJ2-1; the TRBD1 assignment by TCRdb is unverifiable without DNA. The CDR3 region is CAWGPDSEQFF.